This section outlines one T cell receptor beta chain sequence together with its context. This entry comes from a study of T-cell reconstitution after alpha-beta-depleted transplantation in children. During its preparation, the TCRbeta library received unique molecular identifiers. TCRdb recomputed calls from the PCR reads with MiXCR, one row per CDR3 protein. The table lists 350,000 to 400,000 distinct CDR3 sequences, roughly 20% of them singletons. This TCR was recovered from a human donor who donated a stem cell graft to a child with acute myeloid leukemia. This specimen consisted of PBMCs from the stem cell graft donor, obtained from the stem cell graft.

The CDR3 DNA sequence: TGTGCCACCAGTGAGTTGGGGCAGGGGGGGAATGAGCAGTTCTTC. It specifies CATSELGQGGNEQFF. The V call is TRBV24-1, the J call TRBJ2-1, with D perhaps given as TRBD1 or TRBD2 (7 bases each). Trimming cost V 4 bases and J 7 bases, with 16 bases left between them. Per the germline V gene, CDR1 is KGHDR and CDR2 is SFDVKD. The CDR3 has 15 residues.